This TCR beta chain was sequenced in a study of T cells after somatic rescue of genetic block. Looked up from germline, CDR1 is SGHRS and CDR2 is YFSETQ. Trimming pared 0 bases from V and 5 bases from J, leaving 11 bases between. There are 14 residues in the CDR3. Repertoires were generated with immunoSEQ multiplex PCR, while TCRdb's copy carries only in-frame clones and drops some. The table records tens of thousands of clones, roughly 91% of them present only once. About this clone: The same CDR3 can be traced to other DNA sequences in this sample.

The V and J genes are TRBV5-1 and TRBJ2-5; D remains unclear. The receptor was isolated from a man aged 30 to 45. Material for sequencing was peripheral blood mononuclear cells (PBMCs). This CDR3 reads CASSLVAGRETQYF. Written as DNA, the CDR3 is TGCGCCAGCAGCTTGGTTGCAGGCCGCGAGACCCAGTACTTC.